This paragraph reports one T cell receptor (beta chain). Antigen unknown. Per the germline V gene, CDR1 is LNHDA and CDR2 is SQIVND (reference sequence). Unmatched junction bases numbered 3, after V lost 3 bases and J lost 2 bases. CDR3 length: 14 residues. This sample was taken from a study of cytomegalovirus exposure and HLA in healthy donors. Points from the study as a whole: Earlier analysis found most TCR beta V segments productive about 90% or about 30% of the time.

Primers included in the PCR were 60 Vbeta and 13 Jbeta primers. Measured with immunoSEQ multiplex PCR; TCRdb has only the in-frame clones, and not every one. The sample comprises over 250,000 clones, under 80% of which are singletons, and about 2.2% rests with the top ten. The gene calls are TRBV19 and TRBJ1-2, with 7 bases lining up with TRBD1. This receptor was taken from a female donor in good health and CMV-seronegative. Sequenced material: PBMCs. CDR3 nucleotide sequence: TGTGCCAGTAGTATTCCAGGGGGAAACTATGGCTACACCTTC. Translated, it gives CASSIPGGNYGYTF.